A single T cell receptor beta chain is shown here with its context. Its antigen remains unidentified. CDR3 length: 15 residues. CDR1 is LNHNV, CDR2 YYDKDF, per germline (reference sequence). V shed 1 base, J shed 7 bases, and the junction held 7 bases outside the gene matches. The source of the sample is a study of OX40 agonist ivuxolimab in advanced cancers. For the study at large: Given to patients was ivuxolimab, an agonistic anti-OX40 (CD134) antibody. Overall study results and limits: There were, on average, more expanded clones in CD8+ T cells than in CD4+.

Sequencing was performed with immunoSEQ multiplex PCR; in TCRdb, only in-frame clones are kept and a portion is missing. This table has 89,000 or so clones, 88% appearing once. This TCR came from an adult with an advanced solid tumor such as melanoma, head and neck, liver or kidney cancer. Sequencing used CD4+ or CD8+ T cells sorted from blood, obtained in a trial of the OX40 agonist ivuxolimab. The chain employs TRBV15 and TRBJ2-5, with 9 bases matching TRBD2. CDR3 protein: CATSRGGSGRGTQYF. In nucleotides, the CDR3 is TGTGCCACCAGCAGAGGTGGTAGCGGGAGAGGGACCCAGTACTTC.